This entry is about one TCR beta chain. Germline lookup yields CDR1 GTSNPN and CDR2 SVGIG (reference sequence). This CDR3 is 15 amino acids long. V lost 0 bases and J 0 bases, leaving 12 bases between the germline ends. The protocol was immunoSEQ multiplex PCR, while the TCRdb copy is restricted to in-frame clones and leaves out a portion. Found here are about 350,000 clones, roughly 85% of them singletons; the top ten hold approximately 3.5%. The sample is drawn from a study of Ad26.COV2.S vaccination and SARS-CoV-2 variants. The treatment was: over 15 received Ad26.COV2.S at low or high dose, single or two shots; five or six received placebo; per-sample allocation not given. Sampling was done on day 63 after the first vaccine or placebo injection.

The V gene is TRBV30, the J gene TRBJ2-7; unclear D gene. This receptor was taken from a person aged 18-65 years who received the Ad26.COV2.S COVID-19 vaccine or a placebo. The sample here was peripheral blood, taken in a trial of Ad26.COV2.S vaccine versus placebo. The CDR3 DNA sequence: TGTGCCTGGAGTGTAAAGGACCGCAGCTCCTACGAGCAGTACTTC. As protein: CAWSVKDRSSYEQYF.